Listed here is a single T cell receptor (beta chain). Its antigen is unidentified. This entry is derived from a study of T cells in tuberculosis. About the research overall: A South African cohort included IGRA-negative adolescents, latently infected IGRA-positive adolescents and adults with active tuberculosis. Blood was taken before or within 7 days of anti-tuberculosis therapy. Study outcomes and limitations: Active tuberculosis TCR-alpha repertoires lay closer to GMM-specific TCRs than IGRA-negative controls, suggesting clonal expansion.

The table came from immunoSEQ multiplex PCR; TCRdb's copy has only in-frame clones and leaves some out. This sample carries around 23,000 clones, around 85% of them seen once, and the ten largest clones take 14% to 15%. Time point described: new active TB diagnosis, blood taken before or within 7 days of starting treatment. Each patient had positive sputum smear microscopy and/or positive culture. The sequencing used PBMCs, collected at tuberculosis diagnosis. The receptor was derived from an adult with tuberculosis.

The CDR3 bases are TGTGCCAGCAGAACCACGGGGGGACCAGGAGAGACCCAGTACTTC. This sequence encodes CASRTTGGPGETQYF. The J gene is TRBJ2-5, the V gene TRBV27, with 7 bases fitting TRBD2. V lost 6 bases and J lost 4; bases outside the gene matches: 11. The CDR3 runs 15 residues. The germline V gene has CDR1 MNHEY and CDR2 SMNVEV (reference sequence).